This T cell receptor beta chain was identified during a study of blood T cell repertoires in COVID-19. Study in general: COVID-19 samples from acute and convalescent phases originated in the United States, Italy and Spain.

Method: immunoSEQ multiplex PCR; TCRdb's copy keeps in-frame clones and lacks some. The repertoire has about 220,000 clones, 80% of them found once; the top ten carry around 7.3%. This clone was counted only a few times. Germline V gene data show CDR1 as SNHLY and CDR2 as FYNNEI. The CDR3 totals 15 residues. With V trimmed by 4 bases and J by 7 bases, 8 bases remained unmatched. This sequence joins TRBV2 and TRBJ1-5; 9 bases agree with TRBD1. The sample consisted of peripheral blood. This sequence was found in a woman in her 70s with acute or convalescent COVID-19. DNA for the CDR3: TGTGCCAGCAGTGTGGGACAGGGAGGCGGACAGCCCCAGCATTTT. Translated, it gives CASSVGQGGGQPQHF.